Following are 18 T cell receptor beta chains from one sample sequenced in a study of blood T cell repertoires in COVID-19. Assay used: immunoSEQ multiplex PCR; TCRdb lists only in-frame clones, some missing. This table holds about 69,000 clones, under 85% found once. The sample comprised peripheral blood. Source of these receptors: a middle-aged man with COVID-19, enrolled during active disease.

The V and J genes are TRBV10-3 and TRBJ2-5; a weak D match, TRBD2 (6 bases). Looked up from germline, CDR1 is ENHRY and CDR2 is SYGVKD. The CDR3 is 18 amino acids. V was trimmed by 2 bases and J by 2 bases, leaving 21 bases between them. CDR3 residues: CAISEPPKRLAVQETQYF. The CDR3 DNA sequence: TGTGCCATCAGTGAGCCCCCGAAACGTTTAGCGGTACAAGAGACCCAGTACTTC.

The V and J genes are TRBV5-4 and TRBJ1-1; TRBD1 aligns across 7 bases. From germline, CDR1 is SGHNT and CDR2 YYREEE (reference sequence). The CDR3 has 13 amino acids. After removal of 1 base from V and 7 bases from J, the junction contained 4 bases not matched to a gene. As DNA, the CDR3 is TGTGCCAGCAGCTTGAGGACAGGAATTGAAGCTTTCTTT. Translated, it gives CASSLRTGIEAFF.

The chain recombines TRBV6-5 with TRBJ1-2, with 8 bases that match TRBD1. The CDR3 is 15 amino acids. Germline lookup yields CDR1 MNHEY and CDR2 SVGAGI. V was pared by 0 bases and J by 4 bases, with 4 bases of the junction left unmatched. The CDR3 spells CASSYSTGVTYGYTF. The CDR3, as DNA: TGTGCCAGCAGTTACTCGACAGGGGTAACCTATGGCTACACCTTC.

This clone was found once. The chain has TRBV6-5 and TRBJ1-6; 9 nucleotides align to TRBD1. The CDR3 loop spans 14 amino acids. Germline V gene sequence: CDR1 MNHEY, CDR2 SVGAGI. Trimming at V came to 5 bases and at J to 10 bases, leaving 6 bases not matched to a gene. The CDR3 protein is CASSQQGARSPLHF. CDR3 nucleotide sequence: TGTGCCAGCAGTCAACAGGGGGCAAGATCACCCCTCCACTTT.

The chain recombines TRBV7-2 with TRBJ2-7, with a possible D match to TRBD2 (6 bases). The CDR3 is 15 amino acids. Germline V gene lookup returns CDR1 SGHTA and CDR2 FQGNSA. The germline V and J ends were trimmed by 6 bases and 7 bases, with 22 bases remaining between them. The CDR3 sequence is CASRPGGSPLGEQYF. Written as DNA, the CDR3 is TGTGCCAGCAGGCCCGGGGGAAGTCCTCTGGGAGAGCAGTACTTC.

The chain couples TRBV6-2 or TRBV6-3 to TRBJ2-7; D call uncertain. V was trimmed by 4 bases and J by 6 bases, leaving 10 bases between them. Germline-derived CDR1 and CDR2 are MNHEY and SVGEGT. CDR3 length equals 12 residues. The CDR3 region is CASSFSGREQYF. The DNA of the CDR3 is TGTGCCAGCAGTTTCTCTGGGCGCGAGCAGTACTTC.

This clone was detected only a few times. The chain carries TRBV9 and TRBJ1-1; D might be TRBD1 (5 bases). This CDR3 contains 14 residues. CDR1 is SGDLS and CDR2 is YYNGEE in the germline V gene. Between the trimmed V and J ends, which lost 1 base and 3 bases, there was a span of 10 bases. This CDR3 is CASSVSGLDTEAFF. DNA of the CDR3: TGTGCCAGCAGCGTATCAGGGTTGGACACTGAAGCTTTCTTT.

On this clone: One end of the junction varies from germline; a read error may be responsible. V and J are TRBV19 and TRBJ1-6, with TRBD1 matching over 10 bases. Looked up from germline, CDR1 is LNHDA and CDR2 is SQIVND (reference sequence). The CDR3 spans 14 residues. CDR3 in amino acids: CASSPGTGVSSLHF. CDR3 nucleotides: TGTGCCAGTAGTCCCGGGACAGGGGTTTCATCCCTCCACTTT.

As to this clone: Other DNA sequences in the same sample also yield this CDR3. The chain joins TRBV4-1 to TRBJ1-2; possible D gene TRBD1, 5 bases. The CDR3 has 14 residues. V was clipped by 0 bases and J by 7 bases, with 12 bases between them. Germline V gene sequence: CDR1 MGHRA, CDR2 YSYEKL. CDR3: CASSQDQGATGYTF. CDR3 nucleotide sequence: TGCGCCAGCAGCCAAGATCAAGGGGCGACTGGCTACACCTTC.

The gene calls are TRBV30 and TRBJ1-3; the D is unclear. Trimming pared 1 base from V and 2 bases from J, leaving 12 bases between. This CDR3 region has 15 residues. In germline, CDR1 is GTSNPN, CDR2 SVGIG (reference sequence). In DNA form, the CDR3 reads TGTGCCTGGAGTGGCTCGGGTTCTCCTGGAAACACCATATATTTT. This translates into CAWSGSGSPGNTIYF.

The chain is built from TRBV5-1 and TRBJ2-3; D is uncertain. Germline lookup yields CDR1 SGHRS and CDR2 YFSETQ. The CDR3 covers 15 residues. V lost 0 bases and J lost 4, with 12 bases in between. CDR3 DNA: TGCGCCAGCAGCTTGGAGCGTGTAAGCGCAGATACGCAGTATTTT. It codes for CASSLERVSADTQYF.

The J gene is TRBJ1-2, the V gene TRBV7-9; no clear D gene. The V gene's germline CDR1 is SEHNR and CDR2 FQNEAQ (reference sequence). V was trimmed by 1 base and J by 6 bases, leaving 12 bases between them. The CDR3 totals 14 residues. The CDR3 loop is CASSLGSRQNGYTF. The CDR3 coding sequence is TGTGCCAGCAGCTTAGGATCCAGGCAGAATGGCTACACCTTC.

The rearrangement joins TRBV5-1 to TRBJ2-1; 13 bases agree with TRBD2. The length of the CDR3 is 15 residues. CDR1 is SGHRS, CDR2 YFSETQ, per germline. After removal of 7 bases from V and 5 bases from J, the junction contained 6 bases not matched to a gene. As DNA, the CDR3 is TGCGCCAGCCGTTGGGGACTAGCGGGGAACAATGAGCAGTTCTTC. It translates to CASRWGLAGNNEQFF.

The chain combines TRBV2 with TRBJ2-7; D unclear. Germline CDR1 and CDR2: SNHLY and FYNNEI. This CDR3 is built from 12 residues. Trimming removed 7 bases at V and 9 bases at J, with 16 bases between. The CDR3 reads CASTGPEYGQYF. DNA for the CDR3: TGTGCCAGCACAGGTCCAGAGTATGGGCAGTACTTC.

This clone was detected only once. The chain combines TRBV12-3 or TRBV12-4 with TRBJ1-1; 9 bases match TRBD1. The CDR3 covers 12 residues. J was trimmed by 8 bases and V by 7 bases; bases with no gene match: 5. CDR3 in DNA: TGTGCCAGCACCTGGACAGGGGTGGAAGCTTTCTTT. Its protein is CASTWTGVEAFF.

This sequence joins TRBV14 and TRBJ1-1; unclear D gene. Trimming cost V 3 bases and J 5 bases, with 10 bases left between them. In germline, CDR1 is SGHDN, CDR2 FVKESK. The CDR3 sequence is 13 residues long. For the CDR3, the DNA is TGTGCCAGCAGCCACCGCGCGGGGACTGAAGCTTTCTTT. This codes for CASSHRAGTEAFF.

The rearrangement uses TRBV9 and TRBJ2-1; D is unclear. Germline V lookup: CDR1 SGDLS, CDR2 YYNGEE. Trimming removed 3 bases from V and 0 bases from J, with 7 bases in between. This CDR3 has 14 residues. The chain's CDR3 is CASSATGSYNEQFF. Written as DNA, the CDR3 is TGTGCCAGCAGCGCAACTGGCTCCTACAATGAGCAGTTCTTC.

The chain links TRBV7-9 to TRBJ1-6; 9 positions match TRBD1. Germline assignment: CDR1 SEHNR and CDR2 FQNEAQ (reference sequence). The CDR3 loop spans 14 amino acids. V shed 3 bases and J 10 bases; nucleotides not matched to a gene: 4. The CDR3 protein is CASSLGQGRSPLHF. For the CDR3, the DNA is TGTGCCAGCAGCTTGGGACAGGGTAGATCACCCCTCCACTTT. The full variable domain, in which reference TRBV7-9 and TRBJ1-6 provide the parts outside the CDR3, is DTGVSQNPRHKITKRGQNVTFRCDPISEHNRLYWYRQTLGQGPEFLTYFQNEAQLEKSRLLSDRFSAERPKGSFSTLEIQRTEQGDSAMYLCASSLGQGRSPLHFGNGTRLTVT.